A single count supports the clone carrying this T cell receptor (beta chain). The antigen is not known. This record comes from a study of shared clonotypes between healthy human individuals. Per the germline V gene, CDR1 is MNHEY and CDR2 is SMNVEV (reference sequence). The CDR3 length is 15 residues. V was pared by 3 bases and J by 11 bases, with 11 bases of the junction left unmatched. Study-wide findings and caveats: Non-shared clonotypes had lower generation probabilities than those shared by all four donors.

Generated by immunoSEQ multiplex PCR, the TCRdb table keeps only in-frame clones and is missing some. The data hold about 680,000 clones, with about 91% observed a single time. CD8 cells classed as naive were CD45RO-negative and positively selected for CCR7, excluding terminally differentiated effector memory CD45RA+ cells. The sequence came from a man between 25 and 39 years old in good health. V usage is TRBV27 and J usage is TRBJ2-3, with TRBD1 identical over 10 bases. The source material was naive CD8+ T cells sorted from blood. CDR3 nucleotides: TGTGCCAGCAGTTTTTTGGGGGACAGGGGAGAGGAGCAGTATTTT. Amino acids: CASSFLGDRGEEQYF.